Listed below are T cell receptor beta chains from one sample, sequenced in a study of Tregs in tolerant kidney transplant recipients. Sequencing used immunoSEQ multiplex PCR; TCRdb keeps in-frame clones, though not all of them. Of tens of thousands of clones listed, approximately 93% were seen once; the top ten hold about 1.5%. The material was CD4+ T cells from blood (PBMCs), obtained 12 months after the transplant. The receptor set was obtained from a human patient who received a combined kidney and bone marrow transplant. Some of the T cells might come from the graft donor. Both conserved end residues are part of each CDR3. A D gene is named only where the DNA matches it firmly. The size entry is marked missing in some rows and otherwise reads once, few, many or a size class.

j_call | v_call | clone_size | d_call | cdr3_aa | cdr3_nt
TRBJ2-5 | TRBV7-2 | NA | NA | CASSLSGGMGGTQYF | TGTGCCAGCAGCTTATCGGGCGGGATGGGGGGGACCCAGTACTTC
TRBJ1-4 | TRBV28 | few | TRBD1 | CASSPSPGQAQKLFF | TGTGCCAGCAGTCCCTCCCCCGGACAGGCACAAAAACTGTTTTTT
TRBJ2-4 | TRBV6-5 | NA | TRBD1 | CASSTQGAKNIQYF | TGTGCCAGCAGTACACAGGGGGCCAAAAACATTCAGTACTTC
TRBJ2-1 | TRBV10-2 | once | NA | CASSPDSSYNEQFF | TGCGCCAGCAGCCCGGACAGCTCCTACAATGAGCAGTTCTTC
TRBJ2-7 | TRBV30 | NA | NA | CAWSRDLSYEQYF | TGTGCCTGGAGTCGCGATCTTTCCTACGAGCAGTACTTC
TRBJ2-3 | TRBV27 | NA | TRBD2 | CASSLAGGGTDTQYF | TGTGCCAGCAGTTTAGCGGGGGGGGGCACAGATACGCAGTATTTT
TRBJ1-3 | TRBV7-2 | NA | TRBD1 | CASSLGGTASGNTIYF | TGTGCCAGCAGCTTAGGGGGGACAGCCTCTGGAAACACCATATATTTT
TRBJ1-2 | TRBV28 | NA | NA | CASSSGRGRHYGYTF | TGTGCCAGCAGTTCCGGCAGGGGTAGGCACTATGGCTACACCTTC
TRBJ2-7 | TRBV7-3 | NA | NA | CASSTDPSAEQYF | TGTGCCAGCAGCACTGATCCCAGCGCCGAGCAGTACTTC
TRBJ1-2 | TRBV7-3 | NA | NA | CASSPGPNYGYTF | TGTGCCAGCAGCCCCGGTCCTAACTATGGCTACACCTTC
TRBJ1-5 | TRBV6-4 | NA | NA | CASSGEVDQPQHF | TGTGCCAGCTCGGGGGAGGTGGATCAGCCCCAGCATTTT
TRBJ2-5 | TRBV10-2 | NA | TRBD2 | CASRPSGQETQYF | TGCGCCAGCAGGCCTAGCGGACAAGAGACCCAGTACTTC
TRBJ1-2 | TRBV5-4 | NA | NA | CASGGPRYGYTF | TGTGCCAGCGGGGGCCCCCGCTATGGCTACACCTTC
TRBJ2-3 | TRBV7-9 | NA | TRBD2 | CASRRTSGTTDTQYF | TGTGCCAGCAGACGGACTAGCGGAACCACAGATACGCAGTATTTT
TRBJ1-1 | TRBV18 | NA | TRBD1 | CASSPTGGVTEAFF | TGTGCCAGCTCACCGACAGGGGGCGTCACTGAAGCTTTCTTT
TRBJ2-7 | TRBV28 | NA | TRBD1 | CASSSGQPYEQYF | TGTGCCAGCAGTTCGGGACAGCCCTACGAGCAGTACTTC
TRBJ2-6 | TRBV28 | NA | NA | CASSFPGGANVLTF | TGTGCCAGCAGTTTCCCGGGAGGGGCCAACGTCCTGACTTTC
TRBJ2-1 | TRBV6-1 | NA | NA | CASRSYNEQFF | TGTGCCAGCAGGTCGTACAATGAGCAGTTCTTC
TRBJ1-2 | TRBV19 | NA | NA | CASSIPPGYGYTF | TGTGCCAGTAGTATTCCCCCGGGCTATGGCTACACCTTC
TRBJ1-6 | TRBV2 | NA | NA | CASGHRADSPLHF | TGTGCCAGCGGGCACAGGGCCGATTCCCCCCTCCACTTT
TRBJ2-6 | TRBV15 | once | NA | CATSPLPGQISGANVLTF | TGTGCCACCAGCCCTCTCCCGGGACAAATCTCTGGGGCCAACGTCCTGACTTTC
TRBJ1-2 | TRBV29-1 | once | NA | CSTSHGGGGYTF | TGCAGCACCTCGCACGGGGGTGGTGGCTACACCTTC
TRBJ1-1 | TRBV28 | NA | NA | CASTLGGGRYTEAFF | TGTGCCAGCACCCTTGGGGGGGGGCGTTACACTGAAGCTTTCTTT